The rows below give T cell receptor beta chains drawn from one sample of a study of cytomegalovirus exposure and HLA in healthy donors. Libraries were prepared by immunoSEQ multiplex PCR; TCRdb keeps only in-frame clonotypes and omits some of them. Altogether around 100,000 clones are present, almost 70% being singletons, with the ten largest covering roughly 8.4%. The specimen sequenced was PBMCs. These receptors were obtained from a man aged 30-40 years in good health and CMV-seropositive. Each CDR3 is given with its conserved first and last residue. The D gene is left open where the match is weak. Size is omitted from some rows. Given values are once, few, many or a class for expanded clones.

D	size	V	J	CDR3	DNA
TRBD2	NA	TRBV9	TRBJ2-5	CASSEFSGGGRETQYF	TGTGCCAGCAGCGAATTTAGCGGGGGGGGAAGGGAGACCCAGTACTTC
TRBD1	NA	TRBV4-3	TRBJ1-1	CASSQDIGTGAQSGAFF	TGCGCCAGCAGCCAAGACATCGGGACAGGGGCTCAATCGGGAGCTTTCTTT
NA	NA	TRBV19	TRBJ1-3	CASSIGASFGGNTIYF	TGTGCCAGTAGTATTGGGGCGTCCTTTGGTGGAAACACCATATATTTT
NA	NA	TRBV29-1	TRBJ1-2	CSVVGTGTDYGYTF	TGCAGCGTTGTCGGTACCGGGACTGATTATGGCTACACCTTC
NA	NA	TRBV6-1	TRBJ2-7	CASSPVAGVNNEQYF	TGTGCCAGCAGTCCCGTGGCAGGGGTGAATAACGAGCAGTACTTC
TRBD2	NA	TRBV7-9	TRBJ2-7	CASSYGGIYEQYF	TGTGCCAGCAGCTACGGGGGGATCTACGAGCAGTACTTC
NA	NA	TRBV7-2	TRBJ2-7	CASTRGLAAYEQYF	TGTGCCAGCACCCGGGGGCTAGCGGCCTACGAGCAGTACTTC
TRBD2	NA	TRBV9	TRBJ2-3	CASSVRIGGRDTQYF	TGTGCCAGCAGCGTCCGTATCGGGGGGAGGGATACGCAGTATTTT
NA	NA	TRBV2	TRBJ2-7	CASRPPERGRGYEQYF	TGTGCCAGCAGACCCCCCGAAAGGGGCAGAGGCTACGAGCAGTACTTC
NA	NA	TRBV9	TRBJ2-3	CASGALTPDTQYF	TGTGCCAGTGGGGCACTAACTCCAGATACGCAGTATTTT
NA	NA	TRBV18	TRBJ1-1	CASSPTSHSTEAFF	TGTGCCAGCTCACCGACATCCCATAGCACTGAAGCTTTCTTT
TRBD1	NA	TRBV30	TRBJ1-5	CAWNTGEGQPQHF	TGTGCCTGGAATACAGGGGAAGGTCAGCCCCAGCATTTT
NA	NA	TRBV29-1	TRBJ2-2	CSVDQSKTGELFF	TGCAGCGTTGACCAGTCGAAGACCGGGGAGCTGTTTTTT
NA	few	TRBV30	TRBJ2-1	CAWSKPGLSSYNEQFF	TGTGCCTGGAGTAAGCCCGGACTCAGCTCCTACAATGAGCAGTTCTTC
TRBD1	NA	TRBV18	TRBJ1-2	CASSPLGTGDNYGYTF	TGTGCCAGCTCACCACTGGGAACAGGGGATAACTATGGCTACACCTTC
TRBD1	NA	TRBV15	TRBJ1-2	CATSRDQGARGYTF	TGTGCCACCAGCAGAGATCAGGGGGCAAGAGGCTACACCTTC
NA	few	TRBV12-5	TRBJ2-1	CASGLVPTDLSYNEQFF	TGTGCTAGTGGTTTGGTACCGACAGATCTCTCCTACAATGAGCAGTTCTTC
NA	NA	TRBV12-5	TRBJ2-5	CASGWGEETQYF	TGTGCTAGTGGTTGGGGGGAAGAGACCCAGTACTTC
TRBD1	NA	TRBV2	TRBJ1-5	CASNLGTGYQPQHF	TGTGCCAGCAACCTAGGGACAGGGTACCAGCCCCAGCATTTT
NA	NA	TRBV7-2	TRBJ1-6	CASSSPVPGESPLHF	TGTGCCAGCAGCTCCCCCGTCCCGGGTGAATCACCCCTCCACTTT
NA	few	TRBV11-2	TRBJ2-3	CASRAFLRQVTDTQYF	TGTGCCAGCAGGGCCTTTCTTCGCCAGGTGACAGATACGCAGTATTTT